Shown below are 19 T cell receptor beta chains from a single sample sequenced in a study of T cell repertoires in cytomegalovirus infection. TCRdb recomputed calls from the reads with MiXCR, one row per CDR3 protein. Of over 250,000 distinct CDR3 sequences in the sample, 22% were seen once. Their cognate antigens are unknown. The sample consisted of cultured PBMCs, taken from culture after CMV antigen stimulation. These receptors all stem from a human donor in good health (CMV status not recorded). Some clones in this sample may be carry-over from other donors' samples.

This clonotype was detected ten times or more. The chain combines TRBV12-3 or TRBV12-4 with TRBJ2-4, with D unclear. Trimming took off 6 bases at V and 7 bases at J, with 16 bases between the two ends. This CDR3 comprises 14 residues. The CDR3 spells CASSPAGYLNIQYF. CDR3 DNA sequence: TGTGCCAGCAGCCCCGCTGGCTATTTGAACATTCAGTACTTC.

This clonotype was seen repeatedly, ten times or more. V gene TRBV7-6 combines with J gene TRBJ2-1; 9 bases align to TRBD2. The V segment lost 5 bases and the J segment 8 bases; nucleotides outside the gene matches: 10. The germline V gene has CDR1 SGHVS and CDR2 FNYEAQ. The CDR3 sequence is 15 residues long. The CDR3 here is CASSPTSGRVHEQFF. The CDR3 DNA follows: TGTGCCAGCAGCCCAACTAGCGGGCGGGTGCATGAGCAGTTCTTC.

This clonotype was detected only a few times. This chain links TRBV7-9 with TRBJ2-6; D gene unclear. The length of the CDR3 is 17 residues. In germline, CDR1 is SEHNR, CDR2 FQNEAQ (reference sequence). The V gene lost 4 bases and the J gene lost 0 bases, with 13 bases spanning the gap. The CDR3 loop reads CASSYPIDPSGANVLTF. CDR3 nucleotide sequence: TGTGCCAGCAGCTACCCGATTGACCCCTCTGGGGCCAACGTCCTGACTTTC.

Many counts were recorded for this clonotype. The CDR3: CASSLRGGLTYNEQFF. The CDR3 DNA reads as TGTGCCAGCAGTTTACGAGGCGGGCTGACCTACAATGAGCAGTTCTTC. V usage is TRBV12-3 or TRBV12-4 and J usage is TRBJ2-1; TRBD2 might be the D (5 bases). The V end lost 2 bases, the J end lost 2 bases, and 13 bases lay between the germline ends. The CDR3 spans 16 residues.

In this sample, this clonotype turned up a few times. A junction boundary mismatches the germline segment, possibly from a read error. The gene calls are TRBV5-3 and TRBJ2-3; D is undetermined. TRBV5-3 belongs to the ORF category, with a function that is uncertain. CDR3 length equals 15 residues. The CDR3 DNA follows: TGTGCCAGCAGCTTGAGCCCCGGAAAAACAGATACGCAGTATTTT. This encodes CASSLSPGKTDTQYF.

This chain joins TRBV5-6 and TRBJ2-6; TRBD1 aligns across 7 bases. Trimming removed 5 bases from V and 0 bases from J; junction bases left unmatched: 5. The CDR3 extends over 16 amino acids. The germline V gene encodes CDR1 SGHDT and CDR2 YYEEEE. The DNA for the CDR3 is TGTGCCAGCAGTCGGGACAGTCTCTCTGGGGCCAACGTCCTGACTTTC. Protein product: CASSRDSLSGANVLTF.

This clonotype appeared many times. The chain links TRBV27 to TRBJ2-5; no clear D. This CDR3 region has 14 residues. Germline loops: CDR1 MNHEY, CDR2 SMNVEV (reference sequence). V was cut by 3 bases and J by 3 bases, with 11 bases left in between. The CDR3 sequence is CASSLRYLKETQYF. The CDR3 DNA reads TGTGCCAGCAGTTTGAGATACCTAAAAGAGACCCAGTACTTC.

The chain links TRBV4-1 to TRBJ1-3, with D uncertain. Trimming stripped 3 bases from V and 0 bases from J, with 6 bases between. The CDR3 has 14 amino acids. Germline V gene sequence: CDR1 MGHRA, CDR2 YSYEKL. The CDR3 region is CASSQRSSGNTIYF. CDR3 nucleotides: TGCGCCAGCAGCCAGAGAAGCTCTGGAAACACCATATATTTT.

This clonotype was counted a few times. The chain recombines TRBV24-1 with TRBJ1-5; 8 bases map to TRBD1. This CDR3 has 15 amino acids. Germline assignment: CDR1 KGHDR and CDR2 SFDVKD. The ends lost 4 bases at V and 5 bases at J; junction bases unmatched: 6. The CDR3 loop is CATSERGQGDQPQHF. CDR3 DNA sequence: TGTGCCACCAGTGAACGAGGACAGGGAGATCAGCCCCAGCATTTT.

The rearrangement links TRBV9 to TRBJ2-3; 8 bases map to TRBD2. Per germline, CDR1 SGDLS and CDR2 YYNGEE. Trimming cost V 0 bases and J 1 base; bases outside gene matches: 7. The CDR3 runs to 17 residues. CDR3 residues: CASSVETAGVGTDTQYF. Written as DNA, the CDR3 is TGTGCCAGCAGCGTAGAGACAGCGGGAGTGGGCACAGATACGCAGTATTTT.

The rearrangement links TRBV7-2 to TRBJ2-7, with TRBD2 matching over 10 bases. After removal of 8 bases from V and 0 bases from J, the junction contained 10 bases not matched to a gene. This CDR3 has 16 residues. CDR1 SGHTA and CDR2 FQGNSA come from the germline V gene. CDR3 nucleotides: TGTGCCAGCGGCGTAGCCGGGACTAGCGTCTCCTACGAGCAGTACTTC. Its protein is CASGVAGTSVSYEQYF.

In its sample, this clonotype was seen many times. CDR3 DNA sequence: TGTGCCAGCAGCTTAAACAGGGGCCTAAGCAATCAGCCCCAGCATTTT. Its translation is CASSLNRGLSNQPQHF. The chain recombines TRBV7-2 with TRBJ1-5, with TRBD1 matching over 7 bases. V lost 2 bases to trimming and J lost 1 base; unmatched junction nucleotides: 5. The CDR3 has 16 residues. Germline V lookup: CDR1 SGHTA, CDR2 FQGNSA.

This chain connects TRBV6-2 or TRBV6-3 to TRBJ2-7; TRBD2 matches at 13 bases. CDR3 size: 19 residues. CDR1 and CDR2 from the germline V gene are MNHEY and SVGEGT. The ends lost 4 bases at V and 5 bases at J; junction bases unmatched: 17. Written as DNA, the CDR3 is TGTGCCAGCAGTTCCTATGAACCGGGACTAGCGGGAATTCGCGACGAGCAGTACTTC. It encodes CASSSYEPGLAGIRDEQYF.

This rearrangement joins TRBV7-3 to TRBJ1-3; no reliable D call. Germline-derived CDR1 and CDR2 are SGHTA and FQGTGA. Trimming removed 1 base from V and 1 base from J, with 5 bases in between. The CDR3 extends over 14 amino acids. The CDR3 loop reads CASSLNPSGNTIYF. DNA of the CDR3: TGTGCCAGCAGCTTAAACCCTTCTGGAAACACCATATATTTT.

The V call is TRBV29-1, the J call TRBJ1-2; the D is unclear. Germline V gene data show CDR1 as SQVTM and CDR2 as ANQGSEA. The CDR3 is 13 residues long. Trimming left V 7 bases short and J 4 bases short, with 16 bases between. The CDR3 loop is CSAHTGTSYGYTF. The CDR3 bases are TGCAGCGCCCACACGGGTACTTCCTATGGCTACACCTTC.

This clonotype has just a few counts. The chain carries TRBV12-3 or TRBV12-4 and TRBJ1-2; D might be TRBD1 (5 bases). The germline V and J ends were trimmed by 6 bases and 4 bases, with 12 bases remaining between them. The CDR3 has 13 residues. DNA for the CDR3: TGTGCCAGCAGACGGACCGGGACCTATGGCTACACCTTC. Protein sequence: CASRRTGTYGYTF.

This chain links TRBV27 with TRBJ1-5; D is undetermined. The germline gives CDR1 MNHEY, CDR2 SMNVEV (reference sequence). This CDR3 contains 13 residues. Deletions cut 6 bases from V and 5 bases from J, with 11 bases between. CDR3 nucleotides: TGTGCCAGCAGGGAAGAGCGGGATCAGCCCCAGCATTTT. It yields the protein CASREERDQPQHF.

V gene TRBV2 combines with J gene TRBJ1-5; D gene ambiguous. V was cut by 6 bases and J by 6 bases, with 12 bases left in between. CDR1 SNHLY and CDR2 FYNNEI come from the germline V gene. The CDR3 contains 13 residues. The CDR3 nucleotides read TGTGCCAGCAGACAAAGGGTCCCTCAGCCCCAGCATTTT. Translated: CASRQRVPQPQHF.

The chain joins TRBV4-1 to TRBJ1-2, with TRBD1 as a possible D gene (5 bases). CDR1 is MGHRA and CDR2 is YSYEKL in the germline V gene. V shed 4 bases and J shed 2 bases, with 14 bases lying between them. The CDR3 is 15 residues long. The CDR3 sequence is CASSPRDSSNYGYTF. The DNA for the CDR3 is TGCGCCAGCAGCCCACGCGACAGTTCGAACTATGGCTACACCTTC.